This entry features one T cell receptor beta chain sequence. The data stem from a study of blood T cell repertoires in COVID-19. About the research overall: The cDNA or gDNA used as material had been derived from T cells, B-cell-depleted T cells, or PBMCs.

The Seattle patients, enrolled during active infection, were followed longitudinally. Germline V lookup: CDR1 SGDLS, CDR2 YYNGEE. The CDR3 is made up of 14 amino acids. Trimming took 2 bases from V and 6 from J, leaving 15 bases between them. Original processing methods: Using reference gene primer amplification, nucleated cell counts were estimated. Using immunoSEQ multiplex PCR, the repertoire was profiled, and TCRdb retains in-frame clones only, with some absent. V and J calls and clone size are given by that table; D and trimming were obtained from the DNA. Among 300,000 to 450,000 clones listed, over 75% were seen once.

The sample consisted of peripheral blood. V gene TRBV9 combines with J gene TRBJ2-7; D may be TRBD2 (5 bases). The TCR sequence derives from a woman aged 55-70 years with COVID-19, enrolled during active disease. CDR3 sequence (DNA): TGTGCCAGCAGCGTTGCGTCGCCAGGAGGCGAGCAGTACTTC. Amino acid sequence: CASSVASPGGEQYF. Based on the CDR3 plus reference TRBV9 and TRBJ2-7, the full variable domain is DSGVTQTPKHLITATGQRVTLRCSPRSGDLSVYWYQQSLDQGLQFLIQYYNGEERAKGNILERFSAQQFPDLHSELNLSSLELGDSALYFCASSVASPGGEQYFGPGTRLTVT.